Detailed here is one TCR beta chain. Its antigen is not identified. Germline V lookup: CDR1 LNHDA, CDR2 SQIVND (reference sequence). V was cut by 1 base and J by 5 bases, with 8 bases left in between. The length of the CDR3 is 13 residues. This sample is drawn from a study of T cell repertoires and HLA-DP antigens. Study background: Donors were two male and one female, aged 18-to-29 to 60-to-69.

The PCR primers covered 54 TRBV and 13 TRBJ segments. Sequencing used immunoSEQ multiplex PCR; TCRdb keeps in-frame clones, though not all of them. Here the sample spans some 110,000 clones, 80% to 95% being singletons. Study outcomes and limitations: Average cumulative frequency of previously undetected clones was approximately 34% against one allele and around 48% against the other.

The chain is built from TRBV19 and TRBJ2-5, with unresolved D. The receptor was derived from a woman under 30 in good health and CMV-seronegative. The sample consisted of CD4+ T cells from PBMCs. CDR3 in DNA: TGTGCCAGTAGTATAGGTGGGGTTGAGACCCAGTACTTC. Protein sequence: CASSIGGVETQYF.